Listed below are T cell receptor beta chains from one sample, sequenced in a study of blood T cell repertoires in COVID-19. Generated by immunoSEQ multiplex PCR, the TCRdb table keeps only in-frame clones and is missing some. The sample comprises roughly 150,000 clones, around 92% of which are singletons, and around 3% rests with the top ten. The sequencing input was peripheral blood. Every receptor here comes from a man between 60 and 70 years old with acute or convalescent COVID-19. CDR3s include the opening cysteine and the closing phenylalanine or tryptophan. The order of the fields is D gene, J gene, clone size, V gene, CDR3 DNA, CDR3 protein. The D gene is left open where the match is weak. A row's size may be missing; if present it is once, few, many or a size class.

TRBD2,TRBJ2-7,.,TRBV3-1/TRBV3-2,TGTGCCAGCAGCCCTGGGACTAGCGGGGGGGCCTACGAGCAGTACTTC,CASSPGTSGGAYEQYF
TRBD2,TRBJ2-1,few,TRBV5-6,TGTGCCAGCAGCTTAGCGGGGTTGGCCGTCGAGCAGTTCTTC,CASSLAGLAVEQFF
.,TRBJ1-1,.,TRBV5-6,TGTGCCAGCAGCTTGGGCCTAACTAGCGGAGCTTTCTTT,CASSLGLTSGAFF
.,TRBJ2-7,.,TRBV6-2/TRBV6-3,TGTGCCAGCAGTCCCTACAGGGCTTACGAGCAGTACTTC,CASSPYRAYEQYF
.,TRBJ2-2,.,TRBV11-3,TGTGCCAGCAGCTCCTCGTACACCGGGGAGCTGTTTTTT,CASSSSYTGELFF
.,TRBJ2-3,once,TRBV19,TGTGCCAGTAGGGGCTCTGGCGGGAATACGCAGTATTTT,CASRGSGGNTQYF
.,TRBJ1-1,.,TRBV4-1,TGCGCCAGCAGCCAAGATCGGGGAGTCGATCGGTTCTTT,CASSQDRGVDRFF
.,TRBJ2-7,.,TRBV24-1,TGTGCCACCAGTGATCCCGGGACTCGAGGCCACGAGCAGTACTTC,CATSDPGTRGHEQYF
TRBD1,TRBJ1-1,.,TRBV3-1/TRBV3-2,TGTGCCAGCAGCCAAGCGACAGGGGTTGAAGCTTTCTTT,CASSQATGVEAFF
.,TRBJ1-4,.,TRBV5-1,TGCGCCAGCAGCAGCGGACAGACGATTAATGAAAAACTGTTTTTT,CASSSGQTINEKLFF
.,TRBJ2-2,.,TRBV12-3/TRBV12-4,TGTGCCAGCAGTCGAGGGTCCGGGGAGCTGTTTTTT,CASSRGSGELFF
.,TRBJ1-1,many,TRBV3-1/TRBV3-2,TGTGCCAGCAGCCCGGGACACAAGAACACTGAAGCTTTCTTT,CASSPGHKNTEAFF
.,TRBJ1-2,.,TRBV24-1,TGTGCCACCCCATATGGGGGGAATTTTTATGGCTACACCTTC,CATPYGGNFYGYTF
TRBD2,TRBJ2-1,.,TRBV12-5,TGTGCTAGTGGTTTGGCCCCGGGACTAGCGGCCGGCAATGAGCAGTTCTTC,CASGLAPGLAAGNEQFF
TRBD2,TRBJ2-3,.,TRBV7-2,TGTGCCAGCAGCCTACTAGCGGGGGGGCCTCAAGATACGCAGTATTTT,CASSLLAGGPQDTQYF
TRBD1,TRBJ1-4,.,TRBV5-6,TGTGCCAGCAGCGGGGGTACAGGGGTAACTAATGAAAAACTGTTTTTT,CASSGGTGVTNEKLFF
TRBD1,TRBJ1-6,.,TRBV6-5,TGTGCCAGCAGTTGGGACAGGGTAAAACCCCTCCACTTT,CASSWDRVKPLHF
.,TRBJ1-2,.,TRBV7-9,TGTGCCAGCAGCGCCGGGCCGTCGGGAGGCTACACCTTC,CASSAGPSGGYTF
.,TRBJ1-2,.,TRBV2,TGTGCCAGCAGTGAAGGTCCCAGATTGGGCTACACCTTC,CASSEGPRLGYTF
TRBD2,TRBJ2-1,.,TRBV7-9,TGTGCCAGCAGCCAAGGACTAGCGGGAGACAATGAGCAGTTCTTC,CASSQGLAGDNEQFF
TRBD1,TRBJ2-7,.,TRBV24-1,TGTGCCACCAGTGACACCGGGACAGCATCCTACGAGCAGTACTTC,CATSDTGTASYEQYF
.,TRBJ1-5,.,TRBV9,TGTGCCAGCAGCGTAGGGACAGTCGCTCAGCCCCAGCATTTT,CASSVGTVAQPQHF
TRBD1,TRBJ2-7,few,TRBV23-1,TGCGCCAGCAGTCACCCCGGGACAGGACCCTACGAGCAGTACTTC,CASSHPGTGPYEQYF
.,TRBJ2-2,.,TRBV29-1,TGCAGCGTTGAAGATTTGGACAACGGGGAGCTGTTTTTT,CSVEDLDNGELFF
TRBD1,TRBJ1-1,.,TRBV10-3,TGTGCCACCGGACAGGAGCTAGGGGCTGAAGCTTTCTTT,CATGQELGAEAFF
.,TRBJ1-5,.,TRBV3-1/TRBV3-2,TGTGCCAGCAGCCCCAGTTTGTGGCGCAATCAGCCCCAGCATTTT,CASSPSLWRNQPQHF
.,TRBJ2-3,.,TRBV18,TGTGCCAGCTCACCAGTAGACATTAGCGGCGTCACAGATACGCAGTATTTT,CASSPVDISGVTDTQYF
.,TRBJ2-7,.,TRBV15,TGTGCCACCAGCAGACCTAACAACGGGGTTTACGAGCAGTACTTC,CATSRPNNGVYEQYF
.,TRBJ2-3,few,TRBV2,TGTGCCAGCAGTGAAGCCAGGGGAACAGATACGCAGTATTTT,CASSEARGTDTQYF
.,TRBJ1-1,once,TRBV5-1,TGCGCCAGCAGCTTGGTGTTTCGGGGGAACACTGAAGCTTTCTTT,CASSLVFRGNTEAFF
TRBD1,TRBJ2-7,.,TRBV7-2,TGTGCCAGCAAACAGAGGCAGGGGGCCTACGAGCAGTACTTC,CASKQRQGAYEQYF
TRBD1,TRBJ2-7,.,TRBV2,TGTGCCAGCATATTAACACGACAGGGGGCTTCCTACGAGCAGTACTTC,CASILTRQGASYEQYF
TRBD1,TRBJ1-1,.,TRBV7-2,TGTGCCAGCAGACCCGGACAGGGGGCGCGGGACACTGAAGCTTTCTTT,CASRPGQGARDTEAFF
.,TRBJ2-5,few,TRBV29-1,TGCAGCGTTGAGGGGCGATACCAAGAGACCCAGTACTTC,CSVEGRYQETQYF
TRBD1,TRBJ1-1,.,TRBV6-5,TGTGCCAGCAGTCGACAGGGTATGCCTGAAGCTTTCTTT,CASSRQGMPEAFF
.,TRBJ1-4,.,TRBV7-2,TGTGCCAGCAGCTTGGGGACAATCAGGACTAATGAAAAACTGTTTTTT,CASSLGTIRTNEKLFF
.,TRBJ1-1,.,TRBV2,TGTGCCAGCCAATTACGGGTGAACACTGAAGCTTTCTTT,CASQLRVNTEAFF
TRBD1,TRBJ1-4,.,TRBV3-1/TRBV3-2,TGTGCCAGCGGGACAGGGTCTAATGAAAAACTGTTTTTT,CASGTGSNEKLFF
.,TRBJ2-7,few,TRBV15,TGTGCCACCAGCAGAGACCAACTCGTGAGCGAGCAGTACTTC,CATSRDQLVSEQYF
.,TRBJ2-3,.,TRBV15,TGTGCCACCAGCAGAGACGGACAACGCACAGATACGCAGTATTTT,CATSRDGQRTDTQYF
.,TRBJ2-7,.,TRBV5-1,TGCGCCAGCAGCTTGGAGGCGGGGAGCTCCTACGAGCAGTACTTC,CASSLEAGSSYEQYF
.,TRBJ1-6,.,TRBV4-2,TGTGCCAGCAGCTCGAACAGGGAGGGTTATAGTTCACCCCTCCACTTT,CASSSNREGYSSPLHF